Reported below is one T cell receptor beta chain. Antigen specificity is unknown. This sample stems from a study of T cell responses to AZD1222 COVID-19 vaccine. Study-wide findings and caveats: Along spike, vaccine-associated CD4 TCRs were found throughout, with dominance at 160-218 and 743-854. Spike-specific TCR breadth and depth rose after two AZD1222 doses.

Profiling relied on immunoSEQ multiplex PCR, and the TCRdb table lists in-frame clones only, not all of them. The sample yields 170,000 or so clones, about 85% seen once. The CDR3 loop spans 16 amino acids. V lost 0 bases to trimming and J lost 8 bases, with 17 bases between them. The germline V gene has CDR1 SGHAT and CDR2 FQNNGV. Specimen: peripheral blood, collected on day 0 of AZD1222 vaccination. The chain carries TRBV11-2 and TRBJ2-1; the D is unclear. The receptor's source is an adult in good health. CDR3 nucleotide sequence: TGTGCCAGCAGCTTAGATGGCGGCCTCCTTGGGGATGAGCAGTTCTTC. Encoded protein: CASSLDGGLLGDEQFF.